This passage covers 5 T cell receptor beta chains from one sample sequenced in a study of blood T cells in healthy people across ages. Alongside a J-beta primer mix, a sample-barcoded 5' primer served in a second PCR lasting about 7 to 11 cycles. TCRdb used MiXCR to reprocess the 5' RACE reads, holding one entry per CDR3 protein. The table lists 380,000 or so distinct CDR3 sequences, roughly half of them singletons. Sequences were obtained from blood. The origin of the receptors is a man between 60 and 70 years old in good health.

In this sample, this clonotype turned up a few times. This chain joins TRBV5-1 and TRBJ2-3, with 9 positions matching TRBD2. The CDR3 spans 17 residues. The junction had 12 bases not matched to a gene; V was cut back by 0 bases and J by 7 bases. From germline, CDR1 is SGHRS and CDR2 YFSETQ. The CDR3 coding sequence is TGCGCCAGCAGCTTGGCCCAGATAGCGGGGGAGTCGAATACGCAGTATTTT. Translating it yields CASSLAQIAGESNTQYF.

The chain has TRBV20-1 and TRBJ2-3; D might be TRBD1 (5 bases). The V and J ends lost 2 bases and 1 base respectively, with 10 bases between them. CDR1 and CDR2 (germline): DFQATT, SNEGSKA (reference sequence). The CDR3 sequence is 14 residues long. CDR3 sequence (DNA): TGCAGTGCTAGAAAACAGGCTGGCACAGATACGCAGTATTTT. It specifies CSARKQAGTDTQYF.

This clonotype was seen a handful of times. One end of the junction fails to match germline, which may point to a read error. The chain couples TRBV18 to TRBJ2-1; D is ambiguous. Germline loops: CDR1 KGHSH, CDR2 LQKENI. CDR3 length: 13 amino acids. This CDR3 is CASSQRNNNEQFF. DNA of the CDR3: TGTGCCAGCTCACAGAGGAATAACAATGAGCAGTTCTTT.

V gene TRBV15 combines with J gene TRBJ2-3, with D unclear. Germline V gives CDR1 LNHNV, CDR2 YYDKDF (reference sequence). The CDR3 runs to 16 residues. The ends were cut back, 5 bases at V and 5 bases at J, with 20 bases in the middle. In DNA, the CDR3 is TGTGCCACCAGCGCCGGACCAGCGCCCACCCGAGATACGCAGTATTTT. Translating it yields CATSAGPAPTRDTQYF.

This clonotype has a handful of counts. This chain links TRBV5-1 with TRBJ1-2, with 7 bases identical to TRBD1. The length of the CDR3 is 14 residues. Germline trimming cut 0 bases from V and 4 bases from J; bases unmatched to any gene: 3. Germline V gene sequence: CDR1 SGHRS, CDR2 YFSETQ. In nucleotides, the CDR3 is TGCGCCAGCAGCTTGGCCGGGACAGCCTATGGCTACACCTTC. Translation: CASSLAGTAYGYTF.